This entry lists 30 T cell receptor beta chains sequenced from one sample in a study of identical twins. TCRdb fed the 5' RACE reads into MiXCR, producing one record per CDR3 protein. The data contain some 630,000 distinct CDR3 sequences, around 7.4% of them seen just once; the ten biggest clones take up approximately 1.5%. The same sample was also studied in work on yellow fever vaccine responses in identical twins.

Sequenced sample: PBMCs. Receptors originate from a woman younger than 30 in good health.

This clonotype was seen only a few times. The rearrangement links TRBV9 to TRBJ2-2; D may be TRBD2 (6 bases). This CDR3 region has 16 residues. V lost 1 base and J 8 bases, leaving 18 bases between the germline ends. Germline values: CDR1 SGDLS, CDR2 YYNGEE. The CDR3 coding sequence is TGTGCCAGCAGCGTACACGAGGGAGGAGATTGGGGGGAGCTGTTTTTT. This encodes CASSVHEGGDWGELFF.

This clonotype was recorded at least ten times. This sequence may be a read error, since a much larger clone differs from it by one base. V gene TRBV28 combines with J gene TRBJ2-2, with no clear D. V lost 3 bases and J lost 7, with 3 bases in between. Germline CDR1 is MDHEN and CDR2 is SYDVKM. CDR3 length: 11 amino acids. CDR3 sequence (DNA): TGTGCCAGCAGTTTCAACGGGGAGCTGTTTTTT. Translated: CASSFNGELFF.

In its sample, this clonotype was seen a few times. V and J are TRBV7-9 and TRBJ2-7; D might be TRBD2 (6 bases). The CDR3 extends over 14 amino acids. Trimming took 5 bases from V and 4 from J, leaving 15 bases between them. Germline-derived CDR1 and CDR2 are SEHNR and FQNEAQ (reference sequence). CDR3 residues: CASSPFGGGYEQYF. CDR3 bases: TGTGCCAGCAGCCCCTTCGGTGGAGGGTACGAGCAGTACTTC. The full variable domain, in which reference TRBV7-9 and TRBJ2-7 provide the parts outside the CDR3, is DTGVSQNPRHKITKRGQNVTFRCDPISEHNRLYWYRQTLGQGPEFLTYFQNEAQLEKSRLLSDRFSAERPKGSFSTLEIQRTEQGDSAMYLCASSPFGGGYEQYFGPGTRLTVT.

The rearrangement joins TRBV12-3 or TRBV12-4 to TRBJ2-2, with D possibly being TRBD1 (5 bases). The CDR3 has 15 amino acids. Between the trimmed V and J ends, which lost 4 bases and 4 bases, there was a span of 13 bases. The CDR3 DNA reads TGTGCCAGCAGTTCTCTGGGGCCAACCACCGGGGAGCTGTTTTTT. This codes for CASSSLGPTTGELFF.

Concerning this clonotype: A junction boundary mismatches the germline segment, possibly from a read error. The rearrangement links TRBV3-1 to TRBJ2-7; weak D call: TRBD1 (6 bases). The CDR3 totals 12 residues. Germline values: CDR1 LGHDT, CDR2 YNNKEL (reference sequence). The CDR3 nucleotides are TGTGCCAGCAGCCAGAGCTCCGGGACACCCGACTTC. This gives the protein CASSQSSGTPDF.

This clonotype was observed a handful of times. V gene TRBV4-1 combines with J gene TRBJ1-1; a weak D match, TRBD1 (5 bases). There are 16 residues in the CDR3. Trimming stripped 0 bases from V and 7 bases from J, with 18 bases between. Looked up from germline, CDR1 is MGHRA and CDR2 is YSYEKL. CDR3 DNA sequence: TGCGCCAGCAGCCAAGACTCCCCGGGGCCAAGGGATGAAGCTTTCTTT. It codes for CASSQDSPGPRDEAFF.

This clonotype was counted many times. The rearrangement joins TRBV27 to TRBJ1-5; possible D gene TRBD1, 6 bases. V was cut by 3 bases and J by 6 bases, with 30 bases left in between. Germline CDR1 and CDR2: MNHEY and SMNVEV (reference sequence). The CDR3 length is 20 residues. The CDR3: CASSFHRAWGRPGVRQPQHF. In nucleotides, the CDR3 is TGTGCCAGCAGTTTCCATCGAGCGTGGGGTCGGCCAGGGGTTCGTCAGCCCCAGCATTTT.

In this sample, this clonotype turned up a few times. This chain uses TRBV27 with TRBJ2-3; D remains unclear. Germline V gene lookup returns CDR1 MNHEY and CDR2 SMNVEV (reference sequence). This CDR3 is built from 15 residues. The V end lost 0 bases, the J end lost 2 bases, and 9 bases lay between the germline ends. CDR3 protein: CASSLSTPDTDTQYF. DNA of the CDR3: TGTGCCAGCAGTTTATCCACTCCGGACACAGATACGCAGTATTTT.

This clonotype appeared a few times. The CDR3 DNA reads as TGTGCCAGCTCCCCCGGGGCTATGTACACTGAAGCTTTCTTT. Translation: CASSPGAMYTEAFF. The V call is TRBV18, the J call TRBJ1-1, with TRBD1 as a possible D gene (5 bases). Germline V gene lookup returns CDR1 KGHSH and CDR2 LQKENI. The CDR3 loop spans 14 amino acids. The germline V and J ends were trimmed by 6 bases and 3 bases, with 14 bases remaining between them.

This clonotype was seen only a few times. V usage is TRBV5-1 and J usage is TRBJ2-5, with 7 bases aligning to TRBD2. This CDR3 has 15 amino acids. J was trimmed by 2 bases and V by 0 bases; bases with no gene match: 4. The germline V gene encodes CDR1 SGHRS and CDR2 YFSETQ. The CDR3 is CASSLEGLPQETQYF. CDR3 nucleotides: TGCGCCAGCAGCTTGGAGGGACTACCACAAGAGACCCAGTACTTC. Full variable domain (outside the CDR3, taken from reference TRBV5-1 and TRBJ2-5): KAGVTQTPRYLIKTRGQQVTLSCSPISGHRSVSWYQQTPGQGLQFLFEYFSETQRNKGNFPGRFSGRQFSNSRSEMNVSTLELGDSALYLCASSLEGLPQETQYFGPGTRLLVL.

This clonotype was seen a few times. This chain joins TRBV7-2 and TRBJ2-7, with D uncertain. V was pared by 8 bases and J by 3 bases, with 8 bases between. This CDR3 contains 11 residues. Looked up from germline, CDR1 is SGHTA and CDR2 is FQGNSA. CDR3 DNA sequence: TGTGCCAGCGGCATCGGCTACGAGCAGTACTTC. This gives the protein CASGIGYEQYF.

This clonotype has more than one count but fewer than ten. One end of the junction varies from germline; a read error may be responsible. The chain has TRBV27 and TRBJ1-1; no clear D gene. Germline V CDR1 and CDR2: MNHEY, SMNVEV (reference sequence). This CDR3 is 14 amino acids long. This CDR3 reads CASSLSSGNTEALF. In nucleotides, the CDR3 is TGTGCCAGCAGTTTATCGTCCGGGAACACTGAAGCTCTCTTT.

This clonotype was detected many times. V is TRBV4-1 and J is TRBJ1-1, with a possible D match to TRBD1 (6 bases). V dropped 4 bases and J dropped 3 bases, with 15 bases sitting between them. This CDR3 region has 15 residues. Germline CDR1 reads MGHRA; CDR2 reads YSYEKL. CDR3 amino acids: CASSRGRGLDTEAFF. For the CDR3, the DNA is TGCGCCAGCAGCCGAGGCAGGGGCCTGGACACTGAAGCTTTCTTT.

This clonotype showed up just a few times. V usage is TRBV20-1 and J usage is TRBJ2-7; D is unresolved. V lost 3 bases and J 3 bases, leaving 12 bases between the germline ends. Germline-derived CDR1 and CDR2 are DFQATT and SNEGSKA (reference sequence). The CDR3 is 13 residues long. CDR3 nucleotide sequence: TGCAGTGCTAGCAAGGGCCAGCACTACGAGCAGTACGTC. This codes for CSASKGQHYEQYV.

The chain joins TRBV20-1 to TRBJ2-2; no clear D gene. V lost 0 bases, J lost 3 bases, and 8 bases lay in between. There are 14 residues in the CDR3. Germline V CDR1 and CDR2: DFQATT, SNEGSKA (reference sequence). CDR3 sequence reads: CSARDVGYTGELFF. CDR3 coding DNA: TGCAGTGCTAGAGATGTAGGGTACACCGGGGAGCTGTTTTTT.

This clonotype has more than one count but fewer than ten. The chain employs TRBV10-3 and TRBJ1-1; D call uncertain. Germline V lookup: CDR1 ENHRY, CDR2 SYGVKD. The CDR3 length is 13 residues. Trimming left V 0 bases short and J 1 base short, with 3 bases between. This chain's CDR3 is CAISESQNTEAFF. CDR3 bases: TGTGCCATCAGTGAGTCCCAGAACACTGAAGCTTTCTTT.

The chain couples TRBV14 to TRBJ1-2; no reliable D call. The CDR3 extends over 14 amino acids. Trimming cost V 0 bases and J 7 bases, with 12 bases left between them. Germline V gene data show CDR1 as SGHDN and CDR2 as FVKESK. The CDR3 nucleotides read TGTGCCAGCAGCCAAGATAGGTCTCGCGGTGGCTACACCTTC. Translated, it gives CASSQDRSRGGYTF.

For the CDR3, the DNA is TGTGCCAGCAGTAGCATAACAACTAATGAAAAACTGTTTTTT. It codes for CASSSITTNEKLFF. The V and J genes are TRBV28 and TRBJ1-4, with D uncertain. Germline V gene sequence: CDR1 MDHEN, CDR2 SYDVKM. The ends were cut back, 5 bases at V and 0 bases at J, with 7 bases in the middle. The CDR3 spans 14 residues.

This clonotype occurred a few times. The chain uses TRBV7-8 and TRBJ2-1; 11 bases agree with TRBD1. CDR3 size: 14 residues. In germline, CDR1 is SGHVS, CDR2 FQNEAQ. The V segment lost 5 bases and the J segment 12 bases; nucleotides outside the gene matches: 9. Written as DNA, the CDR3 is TGTGCCAGCAGCCGCGGACAGGGGGCTGATTCGCAGTTCTTC. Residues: CASSRGQGADSQFF.

The CDR3: CASTGRGGGGSNQPQHF. CDR3 sequence (DNA): TGTGCCAGCACAGGGAGGGGAGGAGGGGGCAGCAATCAGCCCCAGCATTTT. The J gene is TRBJ1-5, the V gene TRBV6-1, with 7 bases fitting TRBD1. Germline V gene lookup returns CDR1 MNHNS and CDR2 SASEGT. With 7 bases clipped from V and 1 base from J, the junction kept 13 bases outside the gene matches. This CDR3 contains 17 residues.

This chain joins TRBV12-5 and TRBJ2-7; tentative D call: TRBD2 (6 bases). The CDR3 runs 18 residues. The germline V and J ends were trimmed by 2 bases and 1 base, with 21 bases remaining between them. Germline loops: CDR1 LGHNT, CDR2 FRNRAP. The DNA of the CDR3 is TGTGCTAGTGGTTTGTTACGGCGGGGCGGGATTCTGTCCTACGAGCAGTACTTC. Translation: CASGLLRRGGILSYEQYF.

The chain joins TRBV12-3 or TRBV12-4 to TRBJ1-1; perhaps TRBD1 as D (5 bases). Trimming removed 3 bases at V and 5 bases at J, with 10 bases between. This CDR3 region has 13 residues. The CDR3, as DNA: TGTGCCAGCAGTTTTGGAGGGGTTACTGAAGCTTTCTTT. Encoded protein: CASSFGGVTEAFF.

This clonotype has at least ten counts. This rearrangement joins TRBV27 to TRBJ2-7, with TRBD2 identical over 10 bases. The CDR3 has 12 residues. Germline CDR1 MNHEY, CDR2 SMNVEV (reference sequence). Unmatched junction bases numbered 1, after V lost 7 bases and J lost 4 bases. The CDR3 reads CASKGLAYEQYF. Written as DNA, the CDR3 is TGTGCCAGCAAGGGACTAGCGTACGAGCAGTACTTC.

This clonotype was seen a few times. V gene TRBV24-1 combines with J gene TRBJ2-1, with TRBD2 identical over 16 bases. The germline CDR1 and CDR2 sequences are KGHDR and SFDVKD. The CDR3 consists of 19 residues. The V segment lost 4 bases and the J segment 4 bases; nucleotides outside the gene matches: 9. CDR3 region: CATSDRGLAGGPDYNEQFF. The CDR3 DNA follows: TGTGCCACCAGTGACCGGGGACTAGCGGGAGGGCCTGATTACAATGAGCAGTTCTTC.

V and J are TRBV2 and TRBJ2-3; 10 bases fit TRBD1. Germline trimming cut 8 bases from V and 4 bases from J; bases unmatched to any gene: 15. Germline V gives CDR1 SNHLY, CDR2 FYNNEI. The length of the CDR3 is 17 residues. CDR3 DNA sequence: TGTGCCAGCGCCGGTGGGACAGGGGTATCTGGAGCAGATACGCAGTATTTT. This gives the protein CASAGGTGVSGADTQYF.

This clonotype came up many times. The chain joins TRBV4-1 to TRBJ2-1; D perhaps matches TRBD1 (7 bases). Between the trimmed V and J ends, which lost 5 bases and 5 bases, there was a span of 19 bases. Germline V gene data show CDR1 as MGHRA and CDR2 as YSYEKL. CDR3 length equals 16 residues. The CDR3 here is CASSSQAGTDNNEQFF. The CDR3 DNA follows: TGCGCCAGCAGCTCACAGGCGGGGACAGATAACAATGAGCAGTTCTTC.

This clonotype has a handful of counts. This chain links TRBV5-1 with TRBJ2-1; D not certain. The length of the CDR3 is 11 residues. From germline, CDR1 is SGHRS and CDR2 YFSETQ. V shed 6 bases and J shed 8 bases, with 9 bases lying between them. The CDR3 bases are TGCGCCAGCACTAAGGGCCATGAGCAGTTCTTC. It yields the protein CASTKGHEQFF.

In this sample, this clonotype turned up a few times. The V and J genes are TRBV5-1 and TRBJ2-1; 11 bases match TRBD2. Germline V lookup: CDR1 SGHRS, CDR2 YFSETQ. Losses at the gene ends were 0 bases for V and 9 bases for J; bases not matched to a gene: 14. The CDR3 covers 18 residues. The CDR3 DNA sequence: TGCGCCAGCAGCTTGGCCGGGCAACTTAGCGGGAGGGCCGGTGAGCAGTTCTTC. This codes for CASSLAGQLSGRAGEQFF.

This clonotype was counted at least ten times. The CDR3 bases are TGTGCCAGCTCAGGGGGGCAGGGTCCCTACAATGAGCAGTTCTTC. It yields the protein CASSGGQGPYNEQFF. The chain joins TRBV6-1 to TRBJ2-1, with a tentative D call TRBD1 (7 bases). The length of the CDR3 is 15 residues. The germline V and J ends were trimmed by 8 bases and 2 bases, with 16 bases remaining between them. In germline, CDR1 is MNHNS, CDR2 SASEGT.

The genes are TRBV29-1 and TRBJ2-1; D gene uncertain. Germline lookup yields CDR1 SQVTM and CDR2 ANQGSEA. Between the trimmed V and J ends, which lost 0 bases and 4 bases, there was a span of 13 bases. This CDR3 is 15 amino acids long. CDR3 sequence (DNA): TGCAGCGTTGAAGACCCAGGCGCAGAATACAATGAGCAGTTCTTC. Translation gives CSVEDPGAEYNEQFF.